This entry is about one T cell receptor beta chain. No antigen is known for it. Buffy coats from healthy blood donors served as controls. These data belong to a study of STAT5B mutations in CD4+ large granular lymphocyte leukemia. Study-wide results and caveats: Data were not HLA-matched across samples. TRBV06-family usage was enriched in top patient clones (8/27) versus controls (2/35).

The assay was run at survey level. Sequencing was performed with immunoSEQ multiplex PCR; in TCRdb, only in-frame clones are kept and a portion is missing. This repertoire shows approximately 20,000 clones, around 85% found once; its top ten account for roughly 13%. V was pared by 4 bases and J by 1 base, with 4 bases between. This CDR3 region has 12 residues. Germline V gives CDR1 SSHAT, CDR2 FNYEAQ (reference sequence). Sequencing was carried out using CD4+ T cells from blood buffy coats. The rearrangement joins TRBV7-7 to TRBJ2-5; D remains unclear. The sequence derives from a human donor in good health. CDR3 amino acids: CASSSGQETQYF. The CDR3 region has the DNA TGTGCCAGCAGCTCTGGCCAAGAGACCCAGTACTTC.